These 15 T cell receptor beta chains were all obtained from the same sample, sequenced in a study of breast tumors, draining lymph nodes, adjacent tissues. TCRdb re-analysed the multiplex PCR reads in MiXCR, keeping a single row per CDR3 protein. Found here are about 13,000 distinct CDR3 sequences, roughly 60% of them singletons; the top ten hold 49%. Input material: tumor-adjacent breast tissue. Receptors were obtained from a female donor with breast cancer. Some clones in this sample may be carry-over from other donors' samples.

Note on this clonotype: The CDR3 does not end in the conserved phenylalanine or tryptophan, so this is likely a read error. The DNA is left out, because the CDR3 cannot be placed on it with certainty; the CDR3 is given as TCRdb lists it. J is TRBJ2-7 and V is TRBV10-2; the table's D call, TRBD1, has no DNA check behind it. CDR1 and CDR2 from the germline V gene are WSHSY and SAAADI. The CDR3 comprises 14 residues, both ends counted. The CDR3 sequence: CASSEGGGGSGQYS.

The chain joins TRBV29-1 to TRBJ2-1; either TRBD1 or TRBD2 may supply D (5 bases each). V was clipped by 5 bases and J by 6 bases, with 17 bases between them. The V gene's germline CDR1 is SQVTM and CDR2 ANQGSEA. CDR3 length: 14 amino acids. The CDR3 reads CSVRRQGSFNEQFF. The CDR3 DNA follows: TGCAGCGTTAGGAGGCAGGGAAGTTTCAATGAGCAGTTCTTC.

In its sample, this clonotype was seen many times. The chain couples TRBV5-4 to TRBJ2-5, with D hard to call. This CDR3 is 15 amino acids long. V was pared by 2 bases and J by 1 base, with 12 bases between. Germline lookup yields CDR1 SGHNT and CDR2 YYREEE (reference sequence). The CDR3 loop reads CASSLFQAAQETQYF. As DNA, the CDR3 is TGTGCCAGCAGCTTATTCCAGGCCGCCCAAGAGACCCAGTACTTC.

At least ten counts were recorded for this clonotype. The CDR3 DNA follows: TGTGCCAGCAGTGAAGGGGGGGGTCGGGATACGCAGTATTTT. Translation gives CASSEGGGRDTQYF. The J gene is TRBJ2-3, the V gene TRBV6-1, with TRBD2 identical over 7 bases. J gave up 6 bases and V 1 base, and 4 bases lay outside the gene matches. The CDR3 loop spans 14 amino acids. Germline assignment: CDR1 MNHNS and CDR2 SASEGT.

The rearrangement uses TRBV7-2 and TRBJ2-2, with a tentative D call TRBD2 (6 bases). Germline V gene lookup returns CDR1 SGHTA and CDR2 FQGNSA. The CDR3 has 17 amino acids. Trimming cost V 3 bases and J 6 bases, with 20 bases left between them. CDR3 bases: TGTGCCAGCAGCTTTCTGTCGGGAGACATAGGATCCGGGGAGCTGTTTTTT. This encodes CASSFLSGDIGSGELFF.

V is TRBV3-1 and J is TRBJ1-6; TRBD1 matches 7 bases. The CDR3 sequence is 14 residues long. Germline CDR1 and CDR2: LGHDT and YNNKEL (reference sequence). V dropped 4 bases and J dropped 10; count of bases not matched to a gene: 7. This CDR3 reads CASSLRQGESPLHF. The CDR3 coding sequence is TGTGCCAGCAGCCTCAGGCAGGGGGAATCACCCCTCCACTTT.

The V call is TRBV24-1, the J call TRBJ2-7, with 7 bases aligning to TRBD1. The trim removed 5 bases at V and 2 bases at J, leaving 2 bases unmatched. Germline-derived CDR1 and CDR2 are KGHDR and SFDVKD. The CDR3 sequence is 13 residues long. The CDR3 sequence is CATSGDSTYEQYF. The CDR3, as DNA: TGTGCCACCAGTGGGGACAGTACCTACGAGCAGTACTTC.

As for this clonotype: This CDR3 is missing its conserved last phenylalanine or tryptophan, likely due to a read error. The limits of the CDR3 on the DNA are not certain, so only TCRdb's listed CDR3 is given. J is TRBJ2-7 and V is TRBV10-2; TRBD1 reflects the table's D call only, with no check against the DNA. Termini included, the CDR3 measures 14 amino acids. From germline, CDR1 is WSHSY and CDR2 SAAADI. CDR3 in amino acids: CASSEGGGGSSSSS.

This sequence joins TRBV27 and TRBJ2-1, with a tentative D call TRBD2 (6 bases). Trimming stripped 6 bases from V and 0 bases from J, with 12 bases between. The germline V gene has CDR1 MNHEY and CDR2 SMNVEV (reference sequence). The CDR3 covers 15 residues. The CDR3 is CASRLGGSSYNEQFF. DNA of the CDR3: TGTGCCAGCAGATTGGGGGGAAGCTCCTACAATGAGCAGTTCTTC.

This clonotype came up once. The chain carries TRBV5-8 and TRBJ1-5; D might be TRBD1 (6 bases). The CDR3 consists of 15 residues. With 5 bases removed from V and 6 bases from J, the gap between germline ends came to 18 bases. Germline V CDR1 and CDR2: SGHTS, YDEGEE. For the CDR3, the DNA is TGTGCCAGCAGTTACAGGGTGCAAATTCTTCAGCCCCAGCATTTT. Protein: CASSYRVQILQPQHF.

This clonotype was observed many times. The V and J genes are TRBV7-2 and TRBJ2-3, with 8 nucleotides matching TRBD1. The CDR3 contains 15 residues. V shed 5 bases, J shed 0 bases, and the junction held 4 bases outside the gene matches. Per the germline V gene, CDR1 is SGHTA and CDR2 is FQGNSA. The CDR3 bases are TGTGCCAGCAGCCTGGGACAGGCTAGCACAGATACGCAGTATTTT. It codes for CASSLGQASTDTQYF.

V is TRBV7-2 and J is TRBJ2-7; unclear D gene. The germline V gene has CDR1 SGHTA and CDR2 FQGNSA. The V and J ends lost 6 bases and 6 bases respectively, with 15 bases between them. CDR3 length equals 13 residues. DNA for the CDR3: TGTGCCAGCAGATTCGAACCTGGCTGCGAGCAGTACTTC. Translated, it gives CASRFEPGCEQYF.

The table lists this clonotype with a count of one. This rearrangement joins TRBV19 to TRBJ1-3, with D possibly being TRBD1 (6 bases). In germline, CDR1 is LNHDA, CDR2 SQIVND (reference sequence). V lost 5 bases and J 4 bases, leaving 15 bases between the germline ends. This CDR3 comprises 15 residues. The chain's CDR3 is CASSWDTARGNTIYF. The CDR3 DNA sequence: TGTGCCAGTAGTTGGGACACCGCAAGAGGAAACACCATATATTTT.

Of note for this clonotype: Sequence at one end of the junction differs from germline and may be a read error. This chain connects TRBV12-3 or TRBV12-4 to TRBJ2-3; D is possibly TRBD2 (6 bases). This CDR3 has 12 amino acids. The CDR3 DNA sequence: TGCGCCAGCAGTGCGGGGAAAGATACGCAGTATTTT. It is translated as CASSAGKDTQYF.

The V call is TRBV20-1, the J call TRBJ2-1; 9 nucleotides line up with TRBD1. The CDR3 length is 15 residues. The germline V gene encodes CDR1 DFQATT and CDR2 SNEGSKA (reference sequence). The V gene end was trimmed by 3 bases and the J gene end by 7 bases; junction bases not matched to a gene: 10. DNA of the CDR3: TGCAGTGCTAGTGGGGGGGACAGGGTTTCAAATGAGCAGTTCTTC. It specifies CSASGGDRVSNEQFF.